The subject of this entry is one T cell receptor (beta chain). TCRdb keeps only in-frame clones here, not all; method: immunoSEQ multiplex PCR. Of about 240,000 clones in the sample, more than 75% were seen once. The sample is drawn from a study of blood T cell repertoires in COVID-19. In the study overall: In each case, the material was cDNA or gDNA derived from T cells, B-cell-depleted T cells, or PBMCs.

The CDR3 consists of 14 residues. Germline lookup yields CDR1 LNHDA and CDR2 SQIVND (reference sequence). Deletions cut 4 bases from V and 1 base from J, with 10 bases between. The receptor was derived from a woman aged 55-69 years with active or convalescent COVID-19. The chain joins TRBV19 to TRBJ1-1; no clear D gene. What was sequenced was peripheral blood. The CDR3 spells CASSTTAGNTEAFF. The CDR3 bases are TGTGCCAGTAGTACTACAGCGGGGAACACTGAAGCTTTCTTT. Using reference TRBV19 and TRBJ1-1 for the parts outside the CDR3, the full variable domain is DGGITQSPKYLFRKEGQNVTLSCEQNLNHDAMYWYRQDPGQGLRLIYYSQIVNDFQKGDIAEGYSVSREKKESFPLTVTSAQKNPTAFYLCASSTTAGNTEAFFGQGTRLTVV.